Below are 18 T cell receptor beta chains sequenced from a single sample in a study of siplizumab effects on memory and regulatory T cells. Method: immunoSEQ multiplex PCR; TCRdb's copy keeps in-frame clones and lacks some. Among about 56,000 clones listed, around 97% were seen once. The source material was naive CD8+ T cells sorted from blood. Source of these receptors: a human donor in good health.

The chain employs TRBV6-1 and TRBJ2-2, with D maybe TRBD1 (6 bases). The germline CDR1 and CDR2 sequences are MNHNS and SASEGT. V gave up 6 bases and J gave up 6 bases, with 14 bases separating them. The CDR3 runs 14 residues. CDR3 nucleotides: TGTGCCAGCAGGAACAGGGATCAGGCCGGGGAGCTGTTTTTT. It yields the protein CASRNRDQAGELFF.

The V gene is TRBV2, the J gene TRBJ1-4, with D possibly matching TRBD1 (6 bases). Germline V CDR1 and CDR2: SNHLY, FYNNEI. CDR3 size: 14 residues. Trimming left V 6 bases short and J 4 bases short, with 12 bases between. As DNA, the CDR3 is TGTGCCAGCAGCCTCGGGACACTTAATGAAAAACTGTTTTTT. Amino acid sequence: CASSLGTLNEKLFF.

The V and J genes are TRBV5-6 and TRBJ1-4, with D uncertain. The CDR3 spans 12 residues. Germline-derived CDR1 and CDR2 are SGHDT and YYEEEE. Trimming pared 0 bases from V and 6 bases from J, leaving 3 bases between. DNA of the CDR3: TGTGCCAGCAGCTTGGGTGATGAAAAACTGTTTTTT. Protein product: CASSLGDEKLFF.

The chain is built from TRBV19 and TRBJ2-5; unclear D gene. The CDR3 covers 11 residues. V was cut by 1 base and J by 14 bases, with 11 bases left in between. Germline V lookup: CDR1 LNHDA, CDR2 SQIVND (reference sequence). The CDR3 reads CASSIVSRPYF. The CDR3 DNA follows: TGTGCCAGTAGTATAGTTTCTCGGCCCTACTTC.

The J gene is TRBJ1-1, the V gene TRBV4-1; TRBD1 matches at 8 bases. The CDR3 spans 15 residues. Germline CDR1 reads MGHRA; CDR2 reads YSYEKL. Unmatched junction bases numbered 7, after V lost 3 bases and J lost 4 bases. The CDR3 sequence is CASSHPNTGGTEAFF. CDR3 nucleotide sequence: TGCGCCAGCAGCCACCCAAACACAGGGGGCACTGAAGCTTTCTTT.

V and J are TRBV19 and TRBJ2-5, with 9 nucleotides matching TRBD1. This CDR3 contains 20 residues. The V and J ends lost 0 bases and 2 bases, in that order; junction bases with no gene match: 16. The germline CDR1 and CDR2 sequences are LNHDA and SQIVND (reference sequence). This CDR3 is CASSIDRPGQGMGLQETQYF. CDR3 bases: TGTGCCAGTAGTATAGATCGCCCCGGACAGGGGATGGGCTTGCAAGAGACCCAGTACTTC.

V is TRBV7-2 and J is TRBJ2-1; 11 nucleotides align to TRBD2. The CDR3 totals 16 residues. The junction had 7 bases not matched to a gene; V was cut back by 4 bases and J by 5 bases. Looked up from germline, CDR1 is SGHTA and CDR2 is FQGNSA. This CDR3 is CASSYSTSGTHNEQFF. CDR3 DNA: TGTGCCAGCAGCTACTCGACTAGCGGGACCCACAATGAGCAGTTCTTC.

The rearrangement uses TRBV6-1 and TRBJ2-1, with TRBD1 matching over 8 bases. Germline V gives CDR1 MNHNS, CDR2 SASEGT. V lost 5 bases, J lost 0 bases, and 3 bases stayed unmatched. The CDR3 is 15 amino acids. The CDR3 nucleotides are TGTGCCAGCAGTCCCGGGACAGGCTCCTACAATGAGCAGTTCTTC. Amino acids: CASSPGTGSYNEQFF.

This sequence joins TRBV6-1 and TRBJ2-5; weak D call: TRBD1 (5 bases). CDR1 and CDR2 (germline): MNHNS, SASEGT. The CDR3 has 14 residues. V shed 6 bases and J shed 1 base, with 12 bases lying between them. The CDR3 loop is CASSPSGIQETQYF. The CDR3 DNA is TGTGCCAGCAGCCCCTCAGGGATCCAAGAGACCCAGTACTTC.

This sequence joins TRBV4-1 and TRBJ2-1, with D uncertain. Per the germline V gene, CDR1 is MGHRA and CDR2 is YSYEKL. The CDR3 runs 15 residues. V lost 1 base, J lost 0 bases, and 7 bases lay in between. The CDR3 spells CASSQAESSYNEQFF. CDR3 nucleotides: TGCGCCAGCAGCCAAGCGGAAAGCTCCTACAATGAGCAGTTCTTC.

The CDR3 reads CATTPGQGYEQYF. CDR3 sequence (DNA): TGTGCCACCACCCCGGGGCAGGGGTACGAGCAGTACTTC. The chain carries TRBV6-5 and TRBJ2-7; a possible D gene is TRBD1 (6 bases). The V end lost 10 bases, the J end lost 4 bases, and 17 bases lay between the germline ends. The CDR3 loop spans 13 amino acids. Germline CDR1 reads MNHEY; CDR2 reads SVGAGI.

CDR3 nucleotides: TGTGCCAGCAGCGTAGCGGGGGCGGGCACTGAAGCTTTCTTT. Translating it yields CASSVAGAGTEAFF. The chain couples TRBV9 to TRBJ1-1; tentative D call: TRBD1 (6 bases). The CDR3 extends over 14 amino acids. The germline CDR1 and CDR2 sequences are SGDLS and YYNGEE. V lost 0 bases, J lost 4 bases, and 10 bases lay in between.

The chain combines TRBV19 with TRBJ2-7; D unclear. From germline, CDR1 is LNHDA and CDR2 SQIVND (reference sequence). Trimming took off 9 bases at V and 0 bases at J, with 6 bases between the two ends. CDR3 size: 11 residues. The CDR3 loop is CASRSSYEQYF. The DNA for the CDR3 is TGTGCCAGCAGAAGCTCCTACGAGCAGTACTTC. Supplemented by reference TRBV19 and TRBJ2-7, the full variable domain reads DGGITQSPKYLFRKEGQNVTLSCEQNLNHDAMYWYRQDPGQGLRLIYYSQIVNDFQKGDIAEGYSVSREKKESFPLTVTSAQKNPTAFYLCASRSSYEQYFGPGTRLTVT.

The gene calls are TRBV25-1 and TRBJ2-2; the D is unclear. CDR1 MGHDK and CDR2 SYGVNS come from the germline V gene. Trimming cost V 2 bases and J 7 bases, with 2 bases left between them. The CDR3 spans 11 residues. As DNA, the CDR3 is TGTGCCAGCAGTGAACGCGGGGAGCTGTTTTTT. It codes for CASSERGELFF.

The chain couples TRBV2 to TRBJ1-2, with 7 bases that match TRBD1. V shed 8 bases and J 4 bases; nucleotides not matched to a gene: 10. The germline CDR1 and CDR2 sequences are SNHLY and FYNNEI. The CDR3 length is 14 residues. CDR3 sequence (DNA): TGTGCCAGCCCAATGAGGGGGCGGGGCTATGGCTACACCTTC. Its protein is CASPMRGRGYGYTF.

This chain links TRBV5-1 with TRBJ1-2; D might be TRBD1 (5 bases). The CDR3 consists of 17 residues. In germline, CDR1 is SGHRS, CDR2 YFSETQ. Deletions cut 5 bases from V and 6 bases from J, with 26 bases between. The CDR3 DNA reads TGCGCCAGCAGTCCTACCCCGGGACTCCCGGAACGAGATGGCTACACCTTC. Translating gives CASSPTPGLPERDGYTF.

The rearrangement uses TRBV29-1 and TRBJ2-7; 7 nucleotides match TRBD2. The V gene's germline CDR1 is SQVTM and CDR2 ANQGSEA. The length of the CDR3 is 13 residues. V was clipped by 5 bases and J by 1 base; unmatched bases: 5. The CDR3 DNA is TGCAGCGTTTTGGGGGGGGAATCCTACGAGCAGTACTTC. Its protein product is CSVLGGESYEQYF.

The chain employs TRBV5-6 and TRBJ2-7; D unclear. CDR1 is SGHDT, CDR2 YYEEEE, per germline. V lost 0 bases and J 0 bases, leaving 4 bases between the germline ends. The CDR3 sequence is 13 residues long. In DNA form, the CDR3 reads TGTGCCAGCAGCTTGGTGACCTCCTACGAGCAGTACTTC. Residues: CASSLVTSYEQYF.